These T cell receptor beta chains were read from a single sample in a study of blood T cell repertoires in COVID-19. Profiled with immunoSEQ multiplex PCR; TCRdb holds only in-frame clones, not every one. The top ten clones hold 1.2% of a sample with roughly 260,000 clones, 91% of them seen once. Material: PBMCs or T cells enriched from blood (not recorded which). The receptors derive from a human donor in a cohort exposed to, infected with or recovered from COVID-19 (not recorded which). The donor label of this sample is uncertain. The CDR3 runs from the conserved cysteine through the conserved F or W. The D gene is left open where the match is weak. Some rows have no size entry. The others give once, few or many, or a class for an expanded clone.

>NA|once|TRBV24-1|TRBJ1-2
CATSDLDSYGYTF
TGTGCCACCAGTGATTTGGACAGCTATGGCTACACCTTC
>TRBD1|NA|TRBV4-1|TRBJ1-3
CASSPGQGDLSGNTIYF
TGCGCCAGCAGCCCTGGACAGGGGGATCTCTCTGGAAACACCATATATTTT
>NA|NA|TRBV7-6|TRBJ1-2
CASSLDSGNYGYTF
TGTGCCAGCAGCTTAGACTCAGGGAACTATGGCTACACCTTC
>NA|NA|TRBV27|TRBJ1-3
CASSFGAGNTIYF
TGTGCCAGCAGTTTCGGTGCGGGAAACACCATATATTTT
>NA|NA|TRBV12-3/TRBV12-4|TRBJ1-5
CASTGTLGSSQHF
TGTGCCAGCACCGGGACTTTGGGCAGCTCCCAGCATTTT
>NA|once|TRBV7-2|TRBJ1-2
CASSLPGGSYGYTF
TGTGCCAGCAGCTTACCGGGGGGTTCCTATGGCTACACCTTC
>NA|NA|TRBV5-4|TRBJ1-1
CASTIRGPNTEAFF
TGTGCCAGCACCATAAGGGGCCCGAACACTGAAGCTTTCTTT
>NA|NA|TRBV27|TRBJ1-3
CASGSLGSGNTIYF
TGTGCCAGCGGATCCCTAGGCTCTGGAAACACCATATATTTT
>TRBD1|NA|TRBV11-2|TRBJ1-1
CASSFRLRTGLATATEAFF
TGTGCCAGCAGCTTTAGGTTACGGACAGGGCTTGCGACCGCGACTGAAGCTTTCTTT
>NA|once|TRBV19|TRBJ2-7
CASSISGGPTYF
TGTGCCAGTAGTATCTCGGGGGGCCCTACGTACTTC
>NA|NA|TRBV6-4|TRBJ1-1
CASSDSGNTEAFF
TGTGCCAGCAGTGACTCCGGGAACACTGAAGCTTTCTTT
>TRBD1|NA|TRBV30|TRBJ1-5
CAWSGTGSQPQHF
TGTGCCTGGAGTGGGACAGGGAGTCAGCCCCAGCATTTT